These 22 T cell receptor beta chains originate from one sample sequenced in a study of blood T cells in healthy people across ages (dated by TCRdb to about 2015). Libraries were prepared through 5' RACE. A second roughly 6 to 12 cycle PCR used a sample-barcoded 5' primer and a J-beta primer mix. TCRdb ran its own pipeline on the public reads, namely fastp trimming at Q25 and MiXCR clone calling, and kept in-frame beta chains. All rows with the same CDR3 protein become a single entry with the most common DNA and genes. A total of approximately 2,000,000 distinct CDR3 sequences appear in this sample, 39% of them only once. The top ten constitute 23% of the sample. The sequencing input was blood. The receptors derive from a human donor in good health.

This clonotype was counted between two and nine times. The chain has TRBV5-6 and TRBJ2-4; 8 positions match TRBD2. Germline lookup yields CDR1 SGHDT and CDR2 YYEEEE. The CDR3 covers 15 residues. V shed 5 bases, J shed 6 bases, and the junction held 10 bases outside the gene matches. Written as DNA, the CDR3 is TGTGCCAGCAGTTTAGAAGGACTAGCCGGAAACATTCAGTACTTC. Protein product: CASSLEGLAGNIQYF.

This clonotype was observed a handful of times. The chain uses TRBV7-2 and TRBJ2-5, with D perhaps given as TRBD1 or TRBD2 (5 bases each). From germline, CDR1 is SGHTA and CDR2 FQGNSA. V was pared by 2 bases and J by 11 bases, with 24 bases between. The CDR3 runs to 16 residues. The CDR3 region is CASSLRGTSATNEQYF. The CDR3 coding sequence is TGTGCCAGCAGCTTAAGAGGGACCTCAGCCACCAATGAGCAGTACTTC.

V is TRBV5-6 and J is TRBJ2-7; no reliable D call. The CDR3 spans 14 residues. The V gene lost 3 bases and the J gene lost 1 base, with 11 bases spanning the gap. CDR1 is SGHDT, CDR2 YYEEEE, per germline. The CDR3 reads CASSSYFGSYEQYF. For the CDR3, the DNA is TGTGCCAGCAGCTCCTACTTTGGATCCTACGAGCAGTACTTC.

This clonotype was seen only a few times. The rearrangement joins TRBV7-9 to TRBJ2-3; D is perhaps TRBD1 (6 bases). V gave up 5 bases and J gave up 5 bases, with 11 bases separating them. Germline loops: CDR1 SEHNR, CDR2 FQNEAQ (reference sequence). The CDR3 runs to 13 residues. CDR3: CASSRQDQDTQYF. CDR3 coding DNA: TGTGCCAGCAGCCGACAGGATCAAGATACGCAGTATTTT.

This clonotype has a handful of counts. The rearrangement links TRBV20-1 to TRBJ2-5; perhaps TRBD1 as D (6 bases). V lost 6 bases, J lost 5 bases, and 16 bases lay in between. Germline lookup yields CDR1 DFQATT and CDR2 SNEGSKA (reference sequence). The CDR3 contains 13 residues. The CDR3 coding sequence is TGCAGTGCCCGGGACATCAGCGTGGAGACCCAGTACTTC. Translated, it gives CSARDISVETQYF.

This clonotype was found a few times. This chain links TRBV4-3 with TRBJ2-1; D possibly matches TRBD1 or TRBD2 (5 bases each). Germline CDR1 reads LGHNA; CDR2 reads YSLEER. Trimming removed 3 bases from V and 4 bases from J, with 22 bases in between. The CDR3 spans 18 residues. In nucleotides, the CDR3 is TGCGCCAGCAGCCAGGAAGGGATAAGTGGGACGGAGTACAATGAGCAGTTCTTC. This codes for CASSQEGISGTEYNEQFF.

The CDR3 DNA reads as TGCGCCAGCAGCTTGGGACCACAGGGGGAAAACTATGGCTACACCTTC. It codes for CASSLGPQGENYGYTF. The chain recombines TRBV5-1 with TRBJ1-2, with 8 bases aligning to TRBD1. The CDR3 is 16 residues long. With V trimmed by 0 bases and J by 2 bases, 6 bases remained unmatched. Per the germline V gene, CDR1 is SGHRS and CDR2 is YFSETQ.

This clonotype was counted a few times. The chain recombines TRBV29-1 with TRBJ2-5; 15 bases line up with TRBD2. The CDR3 sequence is 16 residues long. J gave up 1 base and V 6 bases, and 6 bases lay outside the gene matches. The germline CDR1 and CDR2 sequences are SQVTM and ANQGSEA. CDR3: CSVGGLAGGLQETQYF. CDR3 DNA sequence: TGCAGCGTGGGGGGACTAGCGGGGGGCCTCCAAGAGACCCAGTACTTC.

This clonotype has only a few counts. The chain is built from TRBV20-1 and TRBJ2-3; D is tentatively TRBD1 or TRBD2 (5 bases each). Germline-derived CDR1 and CDR2 are DFQATT and SNEGSKA (reference sequence). The CDR3 has 14 amino acids. V was trimmed by 3 bases and J by 2 bases, leaving 12 bases between them. This CDR3 is CSASRDHNTDTQYF. CDR3 in DNA: TGCAGTGCTAGTAGGGACCATAACACAGATACGCAGTATTTT.

The table lists this clonotype with a few counts. The V and J genes are TRBV29-1 and TRBJ1-2, with D unresolved. The CDR3 runs 11 residues. Trimming took off 2 bases at V and 8 bases at J, with 9 bases between the two ends. CDR1 SQVTM and CDR2 ANQGSEA come from the germline V gene. DNA of the CDR3: TGCAGCGTTGAATTTGGTTTCGGCTACACCTTC. Its translation: CSVEFGFGYTF.

The chain uses TRBV4-3 and TRBJ2-7, with TRBD1 matching over 9 bases. V shed 1 base, J shed 4 bases, and the junction held 5 bases outside the gene matches. The CDR3 contains 15 residues. Germline V gene lookup returns CDR1 LGHNA and CDR2 YSLEER. CDR3 nucleotide sequence: TGCGCCAGCAGCCAAGGCACAGGGGGCGGATACGAGCAGTACTTC. It encodes CASSQGTGGGYEQYF.

This clonotype was counted only a few times. The chain is built from TRBV5-1 and TRBJ2-1; TRBD2 might be the D (5 bases). The CDR3 consists of 18 residues. Per the germline V gene, CDR1 is SGHRS and CDR2 is YFSETQ. Trimming left V 0 bases short and J 7 bases short, with 23 bases between. In DNA, the CDR3 is TGCGCCAGCAGCTTGGGGTGGCTAGCAAATCCCCTAGAGAATGAGCAGTTCTTC. Translating gives CASSLGWLANPLENEQFF.

This clonotype was detected a few times. Compared with germline, one end of the junction differs, possibly owing to a read error. The chain carries TRBV7-7 and TRBJ2-1; 7 positions match TRBD2. The CDR3 runs to 15 residues. Germline values: CDR1 SSHAT, CDR2 FNYEAQ (reference sequence). DNA of the CDR3: TGTGCTAGCAGCCCCCGTGGACTAGATTCCAATGAGCAGTTCTTC. It translates to CASSPRGLDSNEQFF.

The rearrangement joins TRBV5-5 to TRBJ1-3; maybe TRBD1 (5 bases). This CDR3 has 17 amino acids. Germline-derived CDR1 and CDR2 are SGHKS and YYEKEE (reference sequence). Trimming removed 1 base at V and 0 bases at J, with 14 bases between. The CDR3 nucleotides read TGTGCCAGCAGCTTGTGGGGGAAAGGGGACTCTGGAAACACCATATATTTT. Translating it yields CASSLWGKGDSGNTIYF. The full variable domain, completed using reference TRBV5-5 and TRBJ1-3, is DAGVTQSPTHLIKTRGQQVTLRCSPISGHKSVSWYQQVLGQGPQFIFQYYEKEERGRGNFPDRFSARQFPNYSSELNVNALLLGDSALYLCASSLWGKGDSGNTIYFGEGSWLTVV.

This clonotype was seen a few times. The gene calls are TRBV9 and TRBJ2-1; 8 bases fit TRBD2. The CDR3 consists of 16 residues. V lost 1 base, J lost 10 bases, and 13 bases stayed unmatched. Germline V CDR1 and CDR2: SGDLS, YYNGEE. The CDR3 spells CASSVRGTSLSEEQFF. DNA for the CDR3: TGTGCCAGCAGCGTAAGGGGGACTAGTCTCTCGGAGGAGCAGTTCTTC.

This clonotype was seen only a few times. The V and J genes are TRBV7-2 and TRBJ1-2; D is possibly TRBD1 (5 bases). The germline CDR1 and CDR2 sequences are SGHTA and FQGNSA. V lost 5 bases and J 5 bases, leaving 9 bases between the germline ends. This CDR3 comprises 12 residues. As DNA, the CDR3 is TGTGCCAGCAGCACAACAGGTTATGGCTACACCTTC. It yields the protein CASSTTGYGYTF.

This chain uses TRBV20-1 with TRBJ1-2; D call uncertain. Germline V lookup: CDR1 DFQATT, CDR2 SNEGSKA (reference sequence). The CDR3 consists of 15 residues. V lost 6 bases, J lost 2 bases, and 19 bases lay in between. CDR3 bases: TGCAGTGCCCACCTCGGCCCTGAAGGGAACTATGGCTACACCTTC. Protein: CSAHLGPEGNYGYTF.

This clonotype was found a few times. The genes are TRBV7-2 and TRBJ2-5; D is undetermined. Judging by the DNA end, TRBJ2-7 fits better; the J call may be wrong. The CDR3 spans 15 residues. The germline CDR1 and CDR2 sequences are SGHTA and FQGNSA. CDR3: CASSLLVGSSYEQYF. Here the CDR3 DNA reads TGTGCCAGCAGCTTGTTGGTGGGTTCCTCCTACGAGCAGTACTTC.

This clonotype was observed a handful of times. The V call is TRBV6-6, the J call TRBJ1-6, with TRBD1 matching 10 bases. In germline, CDR1 is MNHNY, CDR2 SVGAGI (reference sequence). The length of the CDR3 is 17 residues. The V segment lost 6 bases and the J segment 7 bases; nucleotides outside the gene matches: 12. Here the CDR3 DNA reads TGTGCCAGCAGCTATCCAAATCCGGGACAGGGGAATTCACCCCTCCACTTT. Protein sequence: CASSYPNPGQGNSPLHF.

In DNA form, the CDR3 reads TGTGCCAGCGGTTCGCCCGGGACTAGTGGAATTTACAATGAGCAGTTCTTC. As protein: CASGSPGTSGIYNEQFF. The chain combines TRBV28 with TRBJ2-1; TRBD2 matches at 8 bases. Germline values: CDR1 MDHEN, CDR2 SYDVKM. The CDR3 sequence is 17 residues long. The J segment lost 4 bases and the V segment lost 8 bases, leaving 16 bases of the junction unmatched.

The V gene is TRBV5-1, the J gene TRBJ1-1; 11 positions match TRBD1. This CDR3 spans 15 amino acids. Germline lookup yields CDR1 SGHRS and CDR2 YFSETQ. V shed 4 bases, J shed 4 bases, and the junction held 6 bases outside the gene matches. The CDR3 here is CASSADRGLSTEAFF. CDR3 nucleotide sequence: TGCGCCAGCAGCGCGGACAGGGGGCTTAGCACTGAAGCTTTCTTT.

This sequence joins TRBV7-2 and TRBJ2-7; TRBD1 or TRBD2 may be the D gene (5 bases each). The V gene's germline CDR1 is SGHTA and CDR2 FQGNSA. The CDR3 is 17 amino acids. V lost 1 base and J lost 3, with 19 bases in between. The CDR3 region is CASSLGSPGTANYEQYF. The CDR3 bases are TGTGCCAGCAGCTTAGGATCCCCCGGGACCGCAAACTACGAGCAGTACTTC.